A selection of T cell receptor beta chains follows, all from one sample in a study of blood T cell repertoires in COVID-19. TCRdb keeps only in-frame clones here, not all; method: immunoSEQ multiplex PCR. This table has roughly 290,000 clones, 85% appearing once. Sequencing was performed on peripheral blood. Receptors originate from a woman aged 50 to 60 with active or convalescent COVID-19. Both conserved end residues are part of each CDR3.

TRBJ2-1	TRBV24-1	CATSDPGTGGNEQFF
TRBJ2-1	TRBV19	CASGADSYNEQFF
TRBJ2-4	TRBV3-1/TRBV3-2	CASSQPGSAKNIQYF
TRBJ2-1	TRBV10-2	CASGGTSVNEQFF
TRBJ1-4	TRBV11-2	CASSFPPGTGRDRNEKLFF
TRBJ2-7	TRBV5-6	CASSLAGVPYEQYF
TRBJ1-1	TRBV23-1	CASSQGSTEAFF
TRBJ1-2	TRBV6-5	CASRFGQGSRGGYTF
TRBJ2-4	TRBV7-9	CASSPDSWKNIQYF
TRBJ2-1	TRBV10-3	CAISDYTSGRGSGNEQFF
TRBJ1-1	TRBV3-1/TRBV3-2	CASSQEGGKAFF
TRBJ1-5	TRBV23-1	CASSLSAGNQPQHF
TRBJ1-5	TRBV12-5	CASGLLGQRHISFLNSNQPQHF
TRBJ2-3	TRBV18	CASSNSELDTQYF
TRBJ1-1	TRBV29-1	CSVMPRLNTEAFF
TRBJ1-2	TRBV7-2	CASSLVRANYGYTF
TRBJ2-2	TRBV5-1	CASSLAETGGNTGELFF
TRBJ1-2	TRBV19	CASSMTGRSRISNYGYTF
TRBJ2-3	TRBV18	CASSSLSGRKADTQYF
TRBJ1-3	TRBV5-1	CASSPSQGPSSGNTIYF
TRBJ2-2	TRBV11-1	CASSLHRGSAGELFF
TRBJ1-2	TRBV28	CASSSPFKVQGNYGYTF
TRBJ1-2	TRBV5-6	CASSWGTGGYTF
TRBJ2-5	TRBV7-2	CASSGGGGGKETQYF
TRBJ2-7	TRBV30	CAWRHRDPWTSGSRYEQYF
TRBJ2-7	TRBV12-1	CASSKYSAGDYEQYF
TRBJ1-1	TRBV27	CASRRSLAGGRTEAFF
TRBJ1-4	TRBV21-1	CASSKTCREPTNEKLFF
TRBJ1-3	TRBV30	CAWSAGFGGNTIYF
TRBJ1-1	TRBV25-1	CASSDPGTEENTEAFF
TRBJ2-5	TRBV9	CASSAQGEAQYF
TRBJ1-1	TRBV18	CASSPVQGSGTEAFF
TRBJ1-5	TRBV5-5	CASSFSGGLNQPQHF
TRBJ2-7	TRBV6-1	CASSEGQGDKYF
TRBJ2-5	TRBV6-5	CASSLLQGTQETQYF
TRBJ2-7	TRBV19	CASSSGGTSREQYF
TRBJ2-1	TRBV2	CASSYGDLYNEQFF
TRBJ1-5	TRBV19	CASSLSGTGGVQPQHF
TRBJ2-7	TRBV30	CAWSSDRGREQYF
TRBJ1-5	TRBV7-2	CASSFSDRTGDQPQHF
TRBJ2-1	TRBV19	CASSIVKTSGYNEQFF
TRBJ2-7	TRBV5-6	CASSLGLASEQYF
TRBJ1-2	TRBV19	CASTPLTGNYGYTF
TRBJ2-5	TRBV7-2	CASSLAGQLPQETQYF
TRBJ2-7	TRBV25-1	CASSKTSGGEQYF
TRBJ1-3	TRBV6-5	CASRRQISGNTIYF
TRBJ2-5	TRBV20-1	CSARDSMGVYF
TRBJ2-7	TRBV7-8	CASSSTGETGGDEQYF
TRBJ1-2	TRBV6-5	CASTREPFSYGYTF
TRBJ2-1	TRBV7-7	CASSARDNFGLDYNEQFF
TRBJ2-3	TRBV5-1	CASSPDLLGLLADTDTQYF